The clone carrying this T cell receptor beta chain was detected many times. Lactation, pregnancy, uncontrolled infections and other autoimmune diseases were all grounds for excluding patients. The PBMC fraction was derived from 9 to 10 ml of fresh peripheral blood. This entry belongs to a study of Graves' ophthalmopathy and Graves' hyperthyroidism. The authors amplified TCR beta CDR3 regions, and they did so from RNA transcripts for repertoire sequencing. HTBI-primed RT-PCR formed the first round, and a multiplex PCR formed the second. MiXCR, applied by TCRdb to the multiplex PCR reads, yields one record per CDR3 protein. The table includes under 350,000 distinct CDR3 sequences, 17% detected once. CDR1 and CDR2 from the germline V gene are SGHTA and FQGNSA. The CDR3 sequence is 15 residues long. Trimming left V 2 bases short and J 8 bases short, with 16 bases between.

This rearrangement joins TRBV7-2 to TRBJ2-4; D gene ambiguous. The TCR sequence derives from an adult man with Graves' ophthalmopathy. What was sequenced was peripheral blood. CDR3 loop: CASSLTSSHADIQYF. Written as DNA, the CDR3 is TGTGCCAGCAGCTTAACCTCGTCACACGCGGACATTCAGTACTTC. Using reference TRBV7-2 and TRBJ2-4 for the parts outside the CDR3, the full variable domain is GAGVSQSPSNKVTEKGKDVELRCDPISGHTALYWYRQSLGQGLEFLIYFQGNSAPDKSGLPSDRFSAERTGGSVSTLTIQRTQQEDSAVYLCASSLTSSHADIQYFGAGTRLSVL.